The present TCR beta chain was sequenced within a study of shared clonotypes between healthy human individuals (dated by TCRdb to between 2020 and 2021). Describing the broader study: The cohort comprised a couple of women and a few men aged 18 to 49 years. For each donor, CD4 naive and CD4 memory were each run on three plates, CD8 naive on two plates, and CD8 memory on one plate. Each donor's leukapheresis produced roughly between about 0.9 and 9.5 billion PBMCs. To increase sequencing depth and limit assay-specific biases, different laboratories used diverse techniques to prepare libraries and sequence TCR repertoires. The study deeply sequenced blood TCR repertoires of about 5 healthy adults to estimate repertoire size and the extent of clonotype sharing between individuals. General findings and caveats noted by the study authors: Higher generation probabilities were observed for clonotypes shared by all four sorted-subset donors than for non-shared clonotypes. The small number of donors limited the genetic and exposure-history diversity represented. Pairwise subsampling indicated that sequencing depth was expected to affect the degree of clonotype sharing among donors. Sharing across several donors was observed for about 5% of naive CD4, 3% to 3.5% of naive CD8, 2% to 2.5% of memory CD4, and around 0.42% of memory CD8 clonotypes. Only blood was sampled, and tissue TCR repertoires likely differ from those in blood. Incomplete sequencing was indicated by rarefaction of sorted-subset datasets, despite the large sequencing depth. Larger estimated clonotype richness was generally found for naive subsets than for memory subsets.

From the cysteine up to the phenylalanine, the CDR3 has a length of 14 residues. The only DNA kept is the CDR3, 42 bases in frame from the first base. CDR1 and CDR2 were assigned from the germline V gene as KGHSH and LQKENI. V lost 3 bases and J lost 4 bases, and the count of bases not matched to a germline gene is 2. Using the deep immunoSEQ assay, TCR CDR3 regions were amplified from genomic DNA by multiplex PCR. Extracted genomic DNA from each cell subset was distributed evenly across all wells of several immunoSEQ 96-well plates, and each plate was treated as a replicate. For sorted subsets, approximately 210 ng genomic DNA, equal to tens of thousands of T cell genomes, was loaded into each replicate PCR. The purified libraries were quantified using a Qubit 3.0 fluorometer, sized with a Bioanalyzer 2100, and then quantified again using the KAPA Library Quantification kit. Each immunoSEQ 96-well plate was sequenced on its own single-read 150-cycle Illumina NextSeq 550 flow cell. Per the original workflow: The immunoSEQ output contained only junctional sequences without quality scores, so filtering could not match that applied to full-length reads. Sequences were annotated with PyIR, a Python wrapper for IgBLAST v1.9, and V/J genes and CDR3 were assigned using IMGT germline references. Reads with weak V/J assignments (E-value above 1e-6), missing CDR3, stop codons, out-of-frame junctions, or ambiguous translated residues were removed. V3J clonotypes were defined as sequences sharing the same inferred V gene, J gene, and CDR3 amino acid sequence. Percentage overlap between repertoires was calculated by dividing the number of shared unique clonotypes by the size of the smaller repertoire. Three approaches were used to assess repertoire richness: RTK rarefaction, the Chao1 estimator, and Recon v2.1 estimates of unobserved clonotypes. OLGA was used to compute generation probabilities for all TCRbeta clonotypes that the gDNA method yielded from four donors. Entries here come from immuneACCESS through TCRdb and include only in-frame sequences with V and J called. Some clones fail to appear in such tables; in the studies checked, an unresolved V gene covers under half of the shortfall, and the cause of the remainder is unknown. Clone size and the V and J calls come from that table; the DNA yielded D and trimming. For this sample the table gives some 2,000,000 clones, of which 90% to 96% were detected only once. The leading ten clones occupy less than 0.15% of the sample.

In the case of this clone: Its antigen is not yet known. Base-call qualities are not available, and no considerably larger clone is one nucleotide away.

Healthy HIV-negative adults with no recently reported acute infections or vaccinations were included as donors. All donors were Caucasian adults living in Nashville, Tennessee, USA. CD4+ T cells were enriched by magnetic negative selection; naive cells were then positively selected on CD45RA, and the negative fraction formed the memory subset. After blood collection by leukapheresis, PBMCs were isolated using Ficoll-Histopaque density gradient centrifugation and then cryopreserved in the vapor phase of liquid nitrogen. Purity and quantity of every magnetically sorted T cell population were checked by analytical flow cytometry. Genomic DNA was isolated from each sorted fraction and quantified by UV absorbance on a Nanodrop 2000c.

This sequence originates from a man younger than 35 in good health. Sequenced material: naive CD4+ T cells sorted from blood. The cell subset or site label on this specimen signifies: CD45RA+ positively selected. The sequence links TRBV18 to TRBJ2-1, and 8 bases in between align with TRBD2. The encoded CDR3 is CASSPPSGYNEQFF. Here is the DNA: TGTGCCAGCTCACCGCCTAGCGGGTACAATGAGCAGTTCTTC.